These T cell receptor beta chains were read from a single sample in a study of OX40 agonist ivuxolimab in advanced cancers. Sequencing used immunoSEQ multiplex PCR; TCRdb keeps in-frame clones, though not all of them. The sample lists roughly 41,000 clones; around four fifths were seen once. The source material was CD4+ or CD8+ T cells sorted from blood, sampled in a trial of the OX40 agonist ivuxolimab. The receptors here all came from an adult with an advanced solid tumor such as melanoma, head and neck, liver or kidney cancer. Both conserved end residues are part of each CDR3. The D gene is left open where the match is weak. Rows may omit the clone size; those that give it use once, few, many or a size class.

size	J	D	V	CDR3	DNA
NA	TRBJ2-7	NA	TRBV7-8	CASSLSGLRPPQYEQYF	TGTGCCAGCAGCTTAAGTGGGCTCCGGCCCCCTCAGTACGAGCAGTACTTC
NA	TRBJ2-7	TRBD1	TRBV2	CASSELTGGTYEQYF	TGTGCCAGCAGTGAACTGACAGGGGGAACCTACGAGCAGTACTTC
once	TRBJ2-7	NA	TRBV29-1	CSVEDRFQNEQYF	TGCAGCGTTGAAGACAGGTTCCAGAACGAGCAGTACTTC
NA	TRBJ1-1	NA	TRBV15	CATSRVYARAGTEAFF	TGTGCCACCAGCAGAGTTTACGCCAGGGCTGGAACTGAAGCTTTCTTT
NA	TRBJ2-2	TRBD2	TRBV18	CASSQIQSGGNTGELFF	TGTGCCAGCTCACAGATACAAAGCGGGGGCAACACCGGGGAGCTGTTTTTT
NA	TRBJ1-4	TRBD1	TRBV2	CASSDQGGGKLFF	TGTGCCAGCAGTGACCAGGGGGGGGGAAAACTGTTTTTT
NA	TRBJ2-5	TRBD2	TRBV29-1	CSFSPPGRVETQYF	TGCAGCTTCTCCCCCCCGGGGAGGGTGGAGACCCAGTACTTC
NA	TRBJ2-7	NA	TRBV6-1	CASREITEQYF	TGTGCCAGCAGGGAGATCACCGAGCAGTACTTC
NA	TRBJ2-5	NA	TRBV2	CARQTRASGETQYF	TGTGCCAGACAGACTAGAGCCAGCGGAGAGACCCAGTACTTC
NA	TRBJ2-3	NA	TRBV5-4	CASSTHWDTQYF	TGTGCCAGCAGCACCCACTGGGATACGCAGTATTTT
NA	TRBJ1-3	NA	TRBV28	CASSSPGHRNTIYF	TGTGCCAGCAGTTCCCCGGGACATCGAAACACCATATATTTT
NA	TRBJ1-1	NA	TRBV2	CASRKTGNTEAFF	TGTGCCAGCCGGAAGACAGGGAACACTGAAGCTTTCTTT
few	TRBJ1-1	TRBD1	TRBV5-1	CASSWQQGSGEAFF	TGCGCCAGCAGCTGGCAACAGGGGTCAGGGGAAGCTTTCTTT
NA	TRBJ1-5	NA	TRBV5-1	CASSSEPGNQPQHF	TGCGCCAGCAGCTCGGAACCAGGCAATCAGCCCCAGCATTTT
NA	TRBJ2-1	NA	TRBV11-2	CASSEGPYNEQFF	TGTGCCAGCAGCGAAGGCCCTTACAATGAGCAGTTCTTC
NA	TRBJ1-5	NA	TRBV9	CASSVGVNGNQPQHF	TGTGCCAGCAGCGTAGGGGTGAACGGCAATCAGCCCCAGCATTTT
NA	TRBJ1-6	NA	TRBV30	CAWSVPGTNSPLHF	TGTGCCTGGAGTGTACCAGGGACGAATTCACCCCTCCACTTT
NA	TRBJ1-6	NA	TRBV7-9	CASSLERSSYNSPLHF	TGTGCCAGCAGCTTGGAGCGGAGCTCCTATAATTCACCCCTCCACTTT
NA	TRBJ2-5	NA	TRBV10-3	CAISESQAQETQYF	TGTGCCATCAGTGAGTCTCAGGCTCAAGAGACCCAGTACTTC
NA	TRBJ2-7	NA	TRBV6-6	CASSSGGGSYEQYF	TGTGCCAGCAGCTCGGGGGGCGGATCCTACGAGCAGTACTTC
once	TRBJ2-3	TRBD1	TRBV5-1	CASSPGQGSDTQYF	TGCGCCAGCAGCCCCGGACAGGGATCAGATACGCAGTATTTT
NA	TRBJ1-5	TRBD1	TRBV18	CASGQTGSSNQPQHF	TGTGCCAGCGGGCAGACAGGGTCTAGCAATCAGCCCCAGCATTTT
NA	TRBJ2-7	TRBD1	TRBV6-6	CASSGQGQPHEQYF	TGTGCCAGCAGTGGACAGGGGCAACCCCACGAGCAGTACTTC
NA	TRBJ2-2	TRBD2	TRBV30	CAWTRGGTGELFF	TGTGCCTGGACCCGGGGGGGGACCGGGGAGCTGTTTTTT
NA	TRBJ2-3	TRBD2	TRBV5-1	CASSSGLGMTGTDTQYF	TGCGCCAGCAGTTCTGGACTAGGGATGACGGGCACAGATACGCAGTATTTT
NA	TRBJ2-3	TRBD1	TRBV7-9	CASSPYDRADTQYF	TGTGCCAGCAGCCCCTATGACAGGGCAGATACGCAGTATTTT
NA	TRBJ1-2	TRBD1	TRBV20-1	CSANRGGGYTF	TGCAGTGCAAACAGGGGAGGGGGCTACACCTTC
NA	TRBJ1-1	NA	TRBV23-1	CASSQELTEVNTEAFF	TGCGCCAGCAGCCAGGAATTGACAGAAGTGAACACTGAAGCTTTCTTT
NA	TRBJ1-3	TRBD1	TRBV6-5	CASSSNRGPAGNTIYF	TGTGCCAGCAGTTCCAACAGGGGACCCGCTGGAAACACCATATATTTT